This T cell receptor (beta chain) is from a study of blood T cell repertoires in COVID-19 (dated by TCRdb to 2018 to 2020). Some background on the complete study: Collaborator samples came from the United States, Italy and Spain and covered acute and convalescent phases of COVID-19. Where available, HLA class I and class II types were obtained from metadata supplied by the sample provider rather than from assay-based typing. The material from the prospective study consisted of cDNA or gDNA derived from T cells, B-cell-depleted T cells, or PBMCs. Samples came from the ongoing ImmuneRACE study (first 160 participants) plus 1,254 subjects from 6 global collaborators. The repertoires were released in a freely available public database meant as a resource for research on the immune response to SARS-CoV-2. The dataset comprised deeply sampled blood TCRbeta repertoires from subjects exposed to, actively infected with, or recovered from COVID-19. The sample metadata nearly always contained a de-identified subject ID, COVID-19 status, age in years and sex. On the study overall, not on this receptor specifically: Clinical and demographic metadata were provided uncurated, with the amount varying by source and participant.

With respect to this clone: The specificity of this receptor is unknown. No base quality information exists; no much larger clone differs at one position.

TCRbeta CDR3 regions were amplified from genomic DNA by means of the immunoSEQ Assay, a bias-controlled multiplex PCR. Processing in the source paper ran as follows. Nucleated cell counts per sample were estimated from amplification of reference gene primers within the assay. To quantify the absolute abundance of each unique TCRbeta CDR3 rearrangement, sequence reads were collapsed and filtered. Productive Simpson clonality was computed per sample as the square root of Simpson's diversity index over productive rearrangements. Not all clones reach the TCRdb copy of this immuneACCESS table, which keeps in-frame sequences only. Checked studies attribute under half of the gap to unresolved V genes and leave the rest unexplained. Clone size and V and J calls were adopted from that table, with D and trimming inferred from the DNA. The sample includes 15,000 to 17,000 clones, with about 86% observed a single time. Around 50% of the sample comes from the top ten.

Collaborating institutions collected whole blood in K2EDTA tubes following their own protocols. For TCRbeta analysis, collaborators shipped samples in one of three forms: frozen whole blood, isolated PBMCs, or DNA extracted from either of those sample types. Via the germline V gene (reference sequence), CDR1 is GTSNPN and CDR2 SVGIG. Spanning cysteine to phenylalanine, the CDR3 consists of 14 amino acids. Only the CDR3 part of the read is kept: 42 bases, read in frame from the first base. Trimming takes 0 bases from V and 1 base from J, and the germline ends sit 7 bases apart. Here the chain combines TRBV30 and TRBJ1-3; TRBD1 is a possible D gene, resting on 5 matching bases. The clonotype comes from a man aged 55 to 70 with acute or convalescent COVID-19. The sequenced material came from peripheral blood. The CDR3 here reads CAWSVGGSGNTIYF. The nucleotide sequence is TGTGCCTGGAGTGTGGGGGGGTCTGGAAACACCATATATTTT. The reference TRBV30 and TRBJ1-3 proteins fill in what lies around the CDR3, so the full variable domain reads SQTIHQWPATLVQPVGSPLSLECTVEGTSNPNLYWYRQAAGRGLQLLFYSVGIGQISSEVPQNLSASRPQDRQFILSSKKLLLSDSGFYLCAWSVGGSGNTIYFGEGSWLTVV.